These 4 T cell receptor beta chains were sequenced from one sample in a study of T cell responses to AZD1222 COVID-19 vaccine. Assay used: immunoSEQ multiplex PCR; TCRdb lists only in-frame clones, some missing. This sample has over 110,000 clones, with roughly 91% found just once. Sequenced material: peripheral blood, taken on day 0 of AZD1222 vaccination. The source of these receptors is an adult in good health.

CDR3 residues: CASSAMNPRNTEAFF. The CDR3 region has the DNA TGTGCCAGCAGCGCCATGAATCCCAGGAACACTGAAGCTTTCTTT. The chain has TRBV25-1 and TRBJ1-1; no firm D call. The CDR3 is 15 residues long. The germline V and J ends were trimmed by 6 bases and 1 base, with 15 bases remaining between them. CDR1 is MGHDK, CDR2 SYGVNS, per germline.

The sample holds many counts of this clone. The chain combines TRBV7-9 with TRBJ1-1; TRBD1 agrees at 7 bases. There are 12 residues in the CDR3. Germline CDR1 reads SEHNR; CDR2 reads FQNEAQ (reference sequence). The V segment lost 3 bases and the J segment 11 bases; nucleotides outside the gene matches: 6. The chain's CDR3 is CASSFESTGAFF. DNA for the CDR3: TGTGCCAGCAGCTTTGAGTCGACAGGGGCTTTCTTT.

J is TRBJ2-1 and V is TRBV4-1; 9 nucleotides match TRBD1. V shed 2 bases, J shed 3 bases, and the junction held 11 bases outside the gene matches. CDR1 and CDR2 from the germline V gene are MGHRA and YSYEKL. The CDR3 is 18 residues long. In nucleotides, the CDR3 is TGCGCCAGCAGCCAAATCCCCGGGACAGGGTCGCTCTACAATGAGCAGTTCTTC. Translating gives CASSQIPGTGSLYNEQFF.

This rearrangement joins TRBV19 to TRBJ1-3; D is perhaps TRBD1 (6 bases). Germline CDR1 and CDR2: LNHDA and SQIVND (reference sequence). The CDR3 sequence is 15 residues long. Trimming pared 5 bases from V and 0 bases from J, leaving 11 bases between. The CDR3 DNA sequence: TGTGCCAGTAGTCGACAGGTGGTCTCTGGAAACACCATATATTTT. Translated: CASSRQVVSGNTIYF.